This is a list of T cell receptor beta chains from one sample in a study of beta chain features in type 1 diabetes. Repertoires were generated with immunoSEQ multiplex PCR, while TCRdb's copy carries only in-frame clones and drops some. Of 150,000 or so clones in the sample, 8.5% to 14% were seen once. The sequenced material came from central memory CD4+ T cells from blood. Every receptor here comes from a man aged 18 to 29 in good health. Both conserved end residues are part of each CDR3. D genes are given only for firm matches. Only part of the rows carry a size: once, few, many, or a class if the clone is expanded.

d_gene: .
abundance: few
v_gene: TRBV10-3
j_gene: TRBJ2-1
CDR3nt: TGTGCCATCAGTGACTGGAAAGCCGATGAGCAGTTCTTC
CDR3aa: CAISDWKADEQFF

d_gene: .
abundance: .
v_gene: TRBV28
j_gene: TRBJ2-2
CDR3nt: TGTGCCACCATATATACCGGGGAGCTGTTTTTT
CDR3aa: CATIYTGELFF

d_gene: .
abundance: .
v_gene: TRBV5-1
j_gene: TRBJ1-2
CDR3nt: TGCGCCAGCAGCTCCGACAGGTGGGACTTAGCCTTC
CDR3aa: CASSSDRWDLAF

d_gene: .
abundance: .
v_gene: TRBV16
j_gene: TRBJ2-7
CDR3nt: TGTGCCAGCAGCCAATGGTATGAGGAGCAGTACTTC
CDR3aa: CASSQWYEEQYF

d_gene: TRBD1
abundance: .
v_gene: TRBV7-3
j_gene: TRBJ2-1
CDR3nt: TGTGCCAGCAACTTAGGTGGGACAGGGAGGGGAGGTGAGCAGTTCTTC
CDR3aa: CASNLGGTGRGGEQFF

d_gene: .
abundance: few
v_gene: TRBV5-6
j_gene: TRBJ2-7
CDR3nt: TGTGCCAGCAGCTCCCTCTACGAGCAGTACTTC
CDR3aa: CASSSLYEQYF

d_gene: TRBD1
abundance: .
v_gene: TRBV27
j_gene: TRBJ2-3
CDR3nt: TGTGCCAGCAGCCCGGGACAGTTAACCACAGATACGCAGTATTTT
CDR3aa: CASSPGQLTTDTQYF

d_gene: .
abundance: few
v_gene: TRBV25-1
j_gene: TRBJ1-1
CDR3nt: TGTGCCACCCTGTCACGGGTGAACACTGAAGCTTTCTTT
CDR3aa: CATLSRVNTEAFF

d_gene: TRBD1
abundance: .
v_gene: TRBV27
j_gene: TRBJ2-1
CDR3nt: TGTGCCAGCAGTTTAAGACAGGGTTACCACAATGAGCAGTTCTTC
CDR3aa: CASSLRQGYHNEQFF

d_gene: .
abundance: .
v_gene: TRBV9
j_gene: TRBJ2-1
CDR3nt: TGTGCCAGCACCAGGGGATTGGTCAATGAGCAGTTCTTC
CDR3aa: CASTRGLVNEQFF

d_gene: .
abundance: few
v_gene: TRBV2
j_gene: TRBJ2-1
CDR3nt: TGTGCCAGCAGTATCAAAGGACCTCTCTCCTACAATGAGCAGTTCTTC
CDR3aa: CASSIKGPLSYNEQFF

d_gene: TRBD1
abundance: few
v_gene: TRBV6-6
j_gene: TRBJ1-2
CDR3nt: TGTGCCAGCAGTTACTCCCCGGGACAGGGTAACGGCTACACCTTC
CDR3aa: CASSYSPGQGNGYTF

d_gene: .
abundance: .
v_gene: TRBV5-6
j_gene: TRBJ1-2
CDR3nt: TGTGCCAGCAGTCATAGCGTCTATGGCTACACCTTC
CDR3aa: CASSHSVYGYTF

d_gene: .
abundance: few
v_gene: TRBV7-2
j_gene: TRBJ2-7
CDR3nt: TGTGCCAGCAGCTTCGCCAGGGCCGGTGAGCAGTACTTC
CDR3aa: CASSFARAGEQYF

d_gene: TRBD2
abundance: .
v_gene: TRBV29-1
j_gene: TRBJ2-2
CDR3nt: TGCAGCGTTGTTTGGTTGGGTAGCGGGAGTTTCCGGACCGGGGAGCTGTTTTTT
CDR3aa: CSVVWLGSGSFRTGELFF

d_gene: TRBD1
abundance: .
v_gene: TRBV5-6
j_gene: TRBJ2-4
CDR3nt: TGTGCCAGCAGCCGGAGGGGACAGGGGTATTTTGCCAAAAACATTCAGTACTTC
CDR3aa: CASSRRGQGYFAKNIQYF

d_gene: TRBD1
abundance: .
v_gene: TRBV19
j_gene: TRBJ1-5
CDR3nt: TGTGCCAGTACCCCGGGGGACAGGAGGTTTAGACAGCCCCAGCATTTT
CDR3aa: CASTPGDRRFRQPQHF

d_gene: .
abundance: .
v_gene: TRBV28
j_gene: TRBJ2-7
CDR3nt: TGTGCCAGCAGTTTAGGCTCCGGGACCGACTACGAGCAGTACTTC
CDR3aa: CASSLGSGTDYEQYF

d_gene: .
abundance: few
v_gene: TRBV30
j_gene: TRBJ1-1
CDR3nt: TGTGCCTGGAGCCTGGGCAGTAACACTGAAGCTTTCTTT
CDR3aa: CAWSLGSNTEAFF

d_gene: TRBD1
abundance: few
v_gene: TRBV14
j_gene: TRBJ1-2
CDR3nt: TGTGCCAGCAGCCGAGACAGGGGCTATGGCTACACCTTC
CDR3aa: CASSRDRGYGYTF